The 29 T cell receptor beta chains given below trace back to one sample, sequenced in a study of cytomegalovirus exposure and HLA in healthy donors. The PCR contained 60 Vbeta and 13 Jbeta primers. Assay used: immunoSEQ multiplex PCR; TCRdb lists only in-frame clones, some missing. The repertoire consists of some 130,000 clones, with more than 70% occurring once and the leading ten covering around 2%. The specimen was PBMCs. The receptor set was obtained from a man aged 25 to 40 in good health and CMV-seronegative.

CDR3 DNA sequence: TGTGCCAGCAGCCTCGGAGGGCAGGGCTACGAGCAGTACTTC. Amino acid sequence: CASSLGGQGYEQYF. The rearrangement uses TRBV27 and TRBJ2-7, with D tentatively TRBD2 (6 bases). Germline values: CDR1 MNHEY, CDR2 SMNVEV (reference sequence). V was shortened by 6 bases and J by 3 bases, with 15 bases between the two germline ends. This CDR3 is 14 amino acids long.

This clone was seen more than once but under ten times. The V call is TRBV28, the J call TRBJ2-7, with 9 positions matching TRBD1. The CDR3 is 15 residues long. V dropped 2 bases and J dropped 5; count of bases not matched to a gene: 7. Germline V lookup: CDR1 MDHEN, CDR2 SYDVKM. DNA for the CDR3: TGTGCCAGCAGTTTACCACTACAGGGGGCCCACGAGCAGTACTTC. Residues: CASSLPLQGAHEQYF.

The CDR3 DNA reads TGTGCCAGCTCACCACAGGGGACTAGCCGGTCCTACGAGCAGTACTTC. This encodes CASSPQGTSRSYEQYF. The V and J genes are TRBV18 and TRBJ2-7, with 9 bases identical to TRBD2. The germline CDR1 and CDR2 sequences are KGHSH and LQKENI. The CDR3 loop spans 16 amino acids. The trim removed 1 base at V and 1 base at J, leaving 5 bases unmatched.

This clone appeared a single time. The chain is built from TRBV11-2 and TRBJ1-3; D is perhaps TRBD1 (5 bases). This CDR3 spans 14 amino acids. Looked up from germline, CDR1 is SGHAT and CDR2 is FQNNGV. V lost 0 bases and J 2 bases, leaving 5 bases between the germline ends. The CDR3 protein is CASSLDRAGNTIYF. CDR3 DNA sequence: TGTGCCAGCAGCTTAGACAGGGCTGGAAACACCATATATTTT.

This rearrangement joins TRBV10-1 to TRBJ2-5; D is possibly TRBD1 (6 bases). This CDR3 contains 14 residues. The germline CDR1 and CDR2 sequences are WNHNN and SYGVQD (reference sequence). V shed 0 bases and J shed 2 bases, with 7 bases lying between them. The CDR3 sequence is CASSESRGQETQYF. The CDR3 DNA reads TGCGCCAGCAGTGAGTCGAGGGGGCAAGAGACCCAGTACTTC.

The genes are TRBV19 and TRBJ1-5, with D tentatively TRBD1 (5 bases). CDR3 length: 14 residues. Germline V gene lookup returns CDR1 LNHDA and CDR2 SQIVND (reference sequence). V dropped 8 bases and J dropped 6 bases, with 17 bases sitting between them. CDR3 region: CASAGVQGGQPQHF. The CDR3 nucleotides read TGTGCCAGTGCCGGAGTGCAGGGTGGTCAGCCCCAGCATTTT.

The chain couples TRBV7-3 to TRBJ2-1, with 11 bases lining up with TRBD2. CDR1 SGHTA and CDR2 FQGTGA come from the germline V gene. Trimming removed 6 bases from V and 4 bases from J; junction bases left unmatched: 8. This CDR3 spans 16 amino acids. CDR3 DNA: TGTGCCAGCAGTCTTCCTCTAGCGGGAGGTTACAATGAGCAGTTCTTC. Protein product: CASSLPLAGGYNEQFF.

This chain links TRBV18 with TRBJ2-2; TRBD2 matches at 10 bases. Germline lookup yields CDR1 KGHSH and CDR2 LQKENI. The CDR3 consists of 14 residues. V lost 5 bases and J lost 5; bases outside the gene matches: 2. CDR3 coding DNA: TGTGCCAGCTCATCGACTAGCGGGACCGGGGAGCTGTTTTTT. It codes for CASSSTSGTGELFF.

V gene TRBV28 combines with J gene TRBJ2-7; a possible D gene is TRBD2 (7 bases). CDR3 length: 14 amino acids. The ends were cut back, 1 base at V and 6 bases at J, with 13 bases in the middle. Germline assignment: CDR1 MDHEN and CDR2 SYDVKM. The CDR3 is CASSLYREGTEQYF. In DNA, the CDR3 is TGTGCCAGCAGTTTATACAGGGAGGGCACCGAGCAGTACTTC.

J is TRBJ2-7 and V is TRBV30; 14 bases are a match to TRBD2. The CDR3 covers 14 residues. Germline CDR1 reads GTSNPN; CDR2 reads SVGIG (reference sequence). The V and J ends lost 3 bases and 4 bases, in that order; junction bases with no gene match: 2. The CDR3 protein is CAWRGTSGRYEQYF. The CDR3 nucleotides read TGTGCCTGGAGGGGGACTAGCGGGAGATACGAGCAGTACTTC.

The chain recombines TRBV19 with TRBJ1-3; D is ambiguous. The germline V and J ends were trimmed by 7 bases and 0 bases, with 10 bases remaining between them. Looked up from germline, CDR1 is LNHDA and CDR2 is SQIVND (reference sequence). CDR3 length: 14 amino acids. The CDR3 region has the DNA TGTGCCAGTACTGTTGAGCACTCTGGAAACACCATATATTTT. Translated: CASTVEHSGNTIYF.

V is TRBV18 and J is TRBJ2-3; TRBD2 matches at 7 bases. Germline assignment: CDR1 KGHSH and CDR2 LQKENI. The junction had 3 bases not matched to a gene; V was cut back by 6 bases and J by 3 bases. CDR3 length: 13 amino acids. CDR3: CASSVRETDTQYF. The CDR3 region has the DNA TGTGCCAGCTCGGTGCGGGAGACAGATACGCAGTATTTT.

V is TRBV11-2 and J is TRBJ1-4, with D tentatively TRBD1 (6 bases). Trimming stripped 6 bases from V and 5 bases from J, with 13 bases between. Germline CDR1 reads SGHAT; CDR2 reads FQNNGV. The CDR3 sequence is 14 residues long. The CDR3 here is CASSTRGGNEKLFF. The CDR3 region has the DNA TGTGCCAGCAGTACCAGGGGTGGGAATGAAAAACTGTTTTTT.

The genes are TRBV27 and TRBJ1-1; 8 bases align to TRBD1. Germline V gene sequence: CDR1 MNHEY, CDR2 SMNVEV (reference sequence). This CDR3 has 13 residues. With V trimmed by 6 bases and J by 0 bases, 0 bases remained unmatched. The DNA for the CDR3 is TGTGCCAGCAGGGACAGGGTGAACACTGAAGCTTTCTTT. This gives the protein CASRDRVNTEAFF.

The rearrangement uses TRBV5-1 and TRBJ1-4; D not resolved. This CDR3 contains 15 residues. Germline V gene data show CDR1 as SGHRS and CDR2 as YFSETQ. V shed 4 bases and J shed 8 bases, with 18 bases lying between them. CDR3 residues: CASSDEGGTWEKLFF. The CDR3 nucleotides read TGCGCCAGCAGCGATGAGGGCGGCACCTGGGAAAAACTGTTTTTT.

The chain has TRBV2 and TRBJ2-3, with D perhaps matching TRBD1 (5 bases). Trimming pared 6 bases from V and 3 bases from J, leaving 10 bases between. Germline CDR1 and CDR2: SNHLY and FYNNEI. The length of the CDR3 is 13 residues. CDR3 sequence: CASRGVMTDTQYF. The CDR3 coding sequence is TGTGCCAGCAGAGGGGTTATGACAGATACGCAGTATTTT.

The chain has TRBV10-1 and TRBJ2-6; 7 bases map to TRBD1. The ends lost 7 bases at V and 0 bases at J; junction bases unmatched: 6. This CDR3 region has 16 residues. Germline CDR1 and CDR2: WNHNN and SYGVQD (reference sequence). CDR3 DNA: TGCGCCAGCATCTGGACAGGCCCCTCTGGGGCCAACGTCCTGACTTTC. It codes for CASIWTGPSGANVLTF.

The CDR3 here is CASSNAGTRYYEQYF. The CDR3 bases are TGCGCCAGCAGCAACGCCGGGACAAGATACTACGAGCAGTACTTC. The chain is built from TRBV5-1 and TRBJ2-7; tentative D call: TRBD1 (6 bases). The ends were cut back, 4 bases at V and 3 bases at J, with 17 bases in the middle. CDR1 and CDR2 (germline): SGHRS, YFSETQ. The CDR3 spans 15 residues.

In its sample, this clone was seen a few times. The chain joins TRBV1 to TRBJ2-3; TRBD2 is the table's D call, not checked against the DNA. TRBV1 is listed as a pseudogene. This CDR3 comprises 15 residues. The CDR3 DNA sequence: TGCACCAGCAGCCAAACGGGACTTAGCACAGATACGCAGTATTTT. Protein product: CTSSQTGLSTDTQYF.

The rearrangement links TRBV11-1 to TRBJ2-1, with TRBD2 matching over 14 bases. The CDR3 length is 17 residues. The ends lost 6 bases at V and 0 bases at J; junction bases unmatched: 4. The germline V gene encodes CDR1 SGHAT and CDR2 FQDESV (reference sequence). In DNA, the CDR3 is TGTGCCAGCAGGGGGACTAGCGGGGGAAGCTCCTACAATGAGCAGTTCTTC. Encoded protein: CASRGTSGGSSYNEQFF.

J is TRBJ2-7 and V is TRBV6-1; 11 bases map to TRBD2. Trimming removed 2 bases from V and 7 bases from J; junction bases left unmatched: 7. The CDR3 covers 15 residues. Germline lookup yields CDR1 MNHNS and CDR2 SASEGT. As DNA, the CDR3 is TGTGCCAGCAGTGAATTAGCGGGAGGGCCGTGGGAGCAGTACTTC. Translating gives CASSELAGGPWEQYF.

The V and J genes are TRBV30 and TRBJ2-7, with 9 bases matching TRBD1. Unmatched junction bases numbered 7, after V lost 5 bases and J lost 5 bases. Germline V gene data show CDR1 as GTSNPN and CDR2 as SVGIG (reference sequence). This CDR3 region has 13 residues. DNA of the CDR3: TGTGCCTGGCGACAACAGGGGGCCCACGAGCAGTACTTC. It yields the protein CAWRQQGAHEQYF.

The chain joins TRBV19 to TRBJ2-3; TRBD2 is a possible D gene (6 bases). The V end lost 0 bases, the J end lost 5 bases, and 18 bases lay between the germline ends. The CDR3 has 17 amino acids. The germline V gene encodes CDR1 LNHDA and CDR2 SQIVND (reference sequence). The CDR3 spells CASSIDSLAAGRDTQYF. The CDR3 nucleotides are TGTGCCAGTAGTATAGATTCACTTGCAGCGGGCAGAGATACGCAGTATTTT.

V and J are TRBV5-1 and TRBJ1-2; 8 nucleotides align to TRBD1. J gave up 3 bases and V 0 bases, and 7 bases lay outside the gene matches. The CDR3 contains 16 residues. Germline loops: CDR1 SGHRS, CDR2 YFSETQ. The CDR3 DNA reads as TGCGCCAGCAGCTTGGCAGGCAGGGGGCTCGACTATGGCTACACCTTC. Translated: CASSLAGRGLDYGYTF.

The rearrangement joins TRBV11-2 to TRBJ1-1; D ambiguous. Germline V gene lookup returns CDR1 SGHAT and CDR2 FQNNGV. Trimming removed 5 bases at V and 4 bases at J, with 17 bases between. CDR3 length: 15 amino acids. CDR3 region: CASSPFHDTATEAFF. The CDR3 coding sequence is TGTGCCAGCAGCCCCTTCCACGACACAGCCACTGAAGCTTTCTTT.

The chain has TRBV28 and TRBJ2-7; tentatively, D is TRBD1 (7 bases). Germline CDR1 reads MDHEN; CDR2 reads SYDVKM. The ends were cut back, 3 bases at V and 2 bases at J, with 17 bases in the middle. The CDR3 spans 16 residues. CDR3 protein: CASSFFGGQRTYEQYF. The CDR3, as DNA: TGTGCCAGCAGTTTTTTCGGGGGACAGAGAACCTACGAGCAGTACTTC.

This clone was picked up one time. The chain employs TRBV19 and TRBJ2-1, with 9 bases matching TRBD2. There are 18 residues in the CDR3. Germline CDR1 reads LNHDA; CDR2 reads SQIVND (reference sequence). V lost 0 bases and J lost 0; bases outside the gene matches: 6. CDR3 sequence: CASSIDWASGISYNEQFF. In DNA form, the CDR3 reads TGTGCCAGTAGTATAGATTGGGCTAGCGGGATCTCCTACAATGAGCAGTTCTTC.

This clone was seen just once. The chain is built from TRBV27 and TRBJ2-5, with 10 bases aligning to TRBD2. J was trimmed by 7 bases and V by 2 bases; bases with no gene match: 7. This CDR3 has 15 residues. The germline V gene encodes CDR1 MNHEY and CDR2 SMNVEV (reference sequence). The CDR3 sequence is CASSLTSGVPRTQYF. In DNA form, the CDR3 reads TGTGCCAGCAGTTTAACTAGCGGGGTCCCAAGGACCCAGTACTTC.

This chain links TRBV28 with TRBJ2-7; TRBD1 agrees at 7 bases. Germline values: CDR1 MDHEN, CDR2 SYDVKM. The CDR3 has 15 amino acids. Unmatched junction bases numbered 8, after V lost 4 bases and J lost 2 bases. In DNA form, the CDR3 reads TGTGCCAGCAGTTCTTGGGGGCAGGGGGCCTACGAGCAGTACTTC. This gives the protein CASSSWGQGAYEQYF.